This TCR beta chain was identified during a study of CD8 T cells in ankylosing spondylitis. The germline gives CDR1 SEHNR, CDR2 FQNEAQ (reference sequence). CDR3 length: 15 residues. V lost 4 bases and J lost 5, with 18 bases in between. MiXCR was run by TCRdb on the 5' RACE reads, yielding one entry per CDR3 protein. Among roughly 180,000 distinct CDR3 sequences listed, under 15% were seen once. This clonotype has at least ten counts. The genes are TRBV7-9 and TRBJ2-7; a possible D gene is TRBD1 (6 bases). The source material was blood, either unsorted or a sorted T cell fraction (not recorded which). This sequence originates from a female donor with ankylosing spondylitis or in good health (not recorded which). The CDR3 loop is CASSSPHTGRDEQYF. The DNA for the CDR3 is TGTGCCAGCAGCTCACCGCACACAGGGCGGGACGAGCAGTACTTC.